One sample yielded the 2 T cell receptor beta chains listed below, sequenced in a study of blood T cells in healthy people across ages. Alongside a J-beta primer mix, a sample-barcoded 5' primer served in a second PCR lasting about 7 to 11 cycles. TCRdb fed the 5' RACE reads into MiXCR, producing one record per CDR3 protein. The sample lists 2 million or so distinct CDR3 sequences; 40% to 55% were seen once. Sequencing was performed on blood. The receptors come from a woman aged 40-49 years in good health.

The chain links TRBV20-1 to TRBJ1-2; D gene ambiguous. The V gene lost 8 bases and the J gene lost 3 bases, with 4 bases spanning the gap. Per the germline V gene, CDR1 is DFQATT and CDR2 is SNEGSKA (reference sequence). This CDR3 comprises 9 residues. The DNA for the CDR3 is TGCAGTACTCACTATGGCTACACCTTC. Its translation: CSTHYGYTF.

The chain joins TRBV7-8 to TRBJ2-1, with D tentatively TRBD1 or TRBD2 (6 bases each). Per the germline V gene, CDR1 is SGHVS and CDR2 is FQNEAQ. Trimming stripped 5 bases from V and 8 bases from J, with 19 bases between. The CDR3 is 15 residues long. The CDR3 protein is CASSRARGQVDEQFF. DNA of the CDR3: TGTGCCAGCAGCCGAGCCCGGGGGCAGGTGGATGAGCAGTTCTTC.